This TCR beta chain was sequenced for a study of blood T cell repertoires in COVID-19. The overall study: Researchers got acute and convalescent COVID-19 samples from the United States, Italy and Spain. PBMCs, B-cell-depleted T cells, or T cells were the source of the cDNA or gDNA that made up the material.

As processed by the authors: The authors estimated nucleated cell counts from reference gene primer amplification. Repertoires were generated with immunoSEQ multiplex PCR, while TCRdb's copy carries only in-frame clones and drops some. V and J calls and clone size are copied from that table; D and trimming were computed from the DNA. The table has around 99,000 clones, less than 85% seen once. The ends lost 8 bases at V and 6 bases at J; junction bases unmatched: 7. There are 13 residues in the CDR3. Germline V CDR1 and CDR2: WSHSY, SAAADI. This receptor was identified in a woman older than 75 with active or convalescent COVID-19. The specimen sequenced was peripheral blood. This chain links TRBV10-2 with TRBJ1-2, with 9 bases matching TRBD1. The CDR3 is CASAQQGADGYTF. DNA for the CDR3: TGCGCCAGCGCACAACAGGGGGCGGATGGCTACACCTTC.